Included here is one T cell receptor beta chain sequence, with context. No antigen is known for it. This entry comes from a study of OX40 agonist ivuxolimab in advanced cancers. Study in general: At 0.01 to 10 mg/kg, ivuxolimab was administered intravenously to patients every 2 weeks. Study-level points and caveats: Specificity for antigen went undetermined in the expanded peripheral T cells. The study observed clonal expansion of CD4+ and CD8+ blood T cells by week 6 at 0.1 to 3.0 mg/kg.

Sequencing was performed with immunoSEQ multiplex PCR; in TCRdb, only in-frame clones are kept and a portion is missing. The sample lists tens of thousands of clones, 65% to 85% occurring once. This CDR3 has 13 amino acids. Germline CDR1 MDHEN, CDR2 SYDVKM. With 6 bases removed from V and 4 bases from J, the gap between germline ends came to 12 bases. The V gene is TRBV28, the J gene TRBJ2-5; the D gene is possibly TRBD1 (5 bases). The TCR comes from an adult with an advanced solid tumor such as melanoma, head and neck, liver or kidney cancer. Sample: CD4+ or CD8+ T cells sorted from blood, taken in a trial of the OX40 agonist ivuxolimab. CDR3 nucleotide sequence: TGTGCCAGCAGCAAATCGGACACAGAGACCCAGTACTTC. Residues: CASSKSDTETQYF.